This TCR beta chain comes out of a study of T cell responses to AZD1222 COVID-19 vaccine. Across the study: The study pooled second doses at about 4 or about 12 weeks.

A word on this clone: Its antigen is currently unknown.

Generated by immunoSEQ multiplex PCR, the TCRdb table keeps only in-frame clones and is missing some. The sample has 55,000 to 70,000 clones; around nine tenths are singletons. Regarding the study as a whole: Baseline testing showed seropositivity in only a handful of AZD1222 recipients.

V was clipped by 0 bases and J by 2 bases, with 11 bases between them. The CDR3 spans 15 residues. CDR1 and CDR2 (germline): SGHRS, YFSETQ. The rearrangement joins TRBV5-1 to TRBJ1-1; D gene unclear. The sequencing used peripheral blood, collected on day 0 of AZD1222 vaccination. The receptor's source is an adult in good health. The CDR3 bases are TGCGCCAGCAGCTTGGAGGTCTCGGAAAACACTGAAGCTTTCTTT. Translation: CASSLEVSENTEAFF.